The 3 T cell receptor beta chains presented below share a single source sample, sequenced in a study of T cell repertoires in cytomegalovirus infection. TCRdb fed the reads into MiXCR, producing one record per CDR3 protein. The table has hundreds of thousands of distinct CDR3 sequences, 24% seen once; the top ten hold under 8.5%. The sample taken for sequencing was CD8+ T cells from PBMCs. The receptors derive from a human donor in good health (CMV status not recorded). Some clones in this sample may be carry-over from other donors' samples.

This clonotype was picked up many times. The chain couples TRBV7-2 to TRBJ2-5; D is undetermined. Trimming took off 4 bases at V and 5 bases at J, with 20 bases between the two ends. Germline values: CDR1 SGHTA, CDR2 FQGNSA. CDR3 length: 16 residues. CDR3: CASSSLSPVAGETQYF. The CDR3 DNA reads TGTGCCAGCAGCTCCCTAAGTCCGGTTGCCGGGGAGACCCAGTACTTC.

The rearrangement joins TRBV28 to TRBJ1-4; perhaps TRBD1 as D (5 bases). The CDR3 length is 14 residues. Germline loops: CDR1 MDHEN, CDR2 SYDVKM. Trimming took 3 bases from V and 6 from J, leaving 11 bases between them. In DNA form, the CDR3 reads TGTGCCAGCAGTTTTGGAGGGGAAGATGAAAAACTGTTTTTT. Its translation is CASSFGGEDEKLFF.

This chain uses TRBV6-5 with TRBJ1-1, with no clear D. V was cut by 6 bases and J by 7 bases, with 9 bases left in between. CDR1 is MNHEY, CDR2 SVGAGI, per germline. The CDR3 sequence is 11 residues long. CDR3 region: CASRRLFEAFF. The DNA of the CDR3 is TGTGCCAGCAGGCGGCTCTTTGAAGCTTTCTTT.